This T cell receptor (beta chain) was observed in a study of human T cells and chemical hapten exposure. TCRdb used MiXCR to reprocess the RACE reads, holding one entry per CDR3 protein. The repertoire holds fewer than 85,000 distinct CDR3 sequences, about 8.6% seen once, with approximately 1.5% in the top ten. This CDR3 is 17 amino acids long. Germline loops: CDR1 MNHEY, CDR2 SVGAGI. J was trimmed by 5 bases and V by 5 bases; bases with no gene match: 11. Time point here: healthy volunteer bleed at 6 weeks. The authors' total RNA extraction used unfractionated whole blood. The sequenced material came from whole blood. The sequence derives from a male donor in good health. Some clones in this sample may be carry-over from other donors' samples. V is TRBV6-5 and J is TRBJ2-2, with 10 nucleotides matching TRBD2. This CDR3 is CASSQSRRGLATGELFF. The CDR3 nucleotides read TGTGCCAGCAGTCAATCCCGGCGGGGACTAGCGACCGGGGAGCTGTTTTTT.